The 11 T cell receptor beta chains below were found in one sample sequenced in a study of cytomegalovirus exposure and HLA in healthy donors (dated by TCRdb to the late 2010s). Library method: the immunoSEQ multiplex PCR assay. TCRdb carries this immuneACCESS record with in-frame sequences only. Its versions omit some clonotypes, under half of them owing to an unresolved V gene in the studies checked, with the rest unexplained. In this sample the table shows roughly 150,000 clones, nearly 90% of which occur a single time. Just over 4% of the sample rests with the top ten. The specimen was PBMCs. The receptors derive from a man aged 18-30 years in good health and CMV-seropositive.

J is TRBJ2-7 and V is TRBV4-2; 10 bases fit TRBD2. The CDR3 length is 15 residues. Per germline, CDR1 LGHNA and CDR2 YNFKEQ. The ends lost 0 bases at V and 3 bases at J; junction bases unmatched: 2. CDR3 DNA sequence: TGTGCCAGCAGCCAAGACTTAGCGGGAGGCTACGAGCAGTACTTC. Protein: CASSQDLAGGYEQYF.

This chain uses TRBV28 with TRBJ2-2; 8 nucleotides agree with TRBD2. The CDR3 runs to 17 residues. Trimming cost V 3 bases and J 5 bases; bases outside gene matches: 11. Germline CDR1 is MDHEN and CDR2 is SYDVKM. CDR3 sequence reads: CASSLIPAGVRTGELFF. Here the CDR3 DNA reads TGTGCCAGCAGTTTGATCCCAGCGGGAGTTCGGACCGGGGAGCTGTTTTTT. Filled out from reference TRBV28 and TRBJ2-2, the complete variable domain reads DVKVTQSSRYLVKRTGEKVFLECVQDMDHENMFWYRQDPGLGLRLIYFSYDVKMKEKGDIPEGYSVSREKKERFSLILESASTNQTSMYLCASSLIPAGVRTGELFFGEGSRLTVL.

To note about this clone: Sequence at one end of the junction differs from germline and may be a read error. This rearrangement joins TRBV28 to TRBJ1-2; 9 bases are a match to TRBD1. The CDR3 is made up of 13 amino acids. CDR1 is MDHEN and CDR2 is SYDVKM in the germline V gene. The CDR3 loop is CASSSLDRGRSGF. As DNA, the CDR3 is TGTGCCAGCAGTTCCCTGGACAGGGGCCGCTCAGGATTC.

The chain couples TRBV9 to TRBJ2-1; 10 bases match TRBD2. Per germline, CDR1 SGDLS and CDR2 YYNGEE. V dropped 2 bases and J dropped 1; count of bases not matched to a gene: 3. The CDR3 has 16 amino acids. The CDR3: CASSVPAGGSYNEQFF. In nucleotides, the CDR3 is TGTGCCAGCAGCGTGCCAGCGGGAGGGTCCTACAATGAGCAGTTCTTC.

The chain is built from TRBV29-1 and TRBJ2-5; 12 bases agree with TRBD1. Germline V CDR1 and CDR2: SQVTM, ANQGSEA. The CDR3 totals 17 residues. J gave up 5 bases and V 4 bases, and 14 bases lay outside the gene matches. The CDR3 is CSVGPRGTGGRGETQYF. Here the CDR3 DNA reads TGCAGCGTTGGGCCCCGAGGGACAGGGGGCAGGGGGGAGACCCAGTACTTC.

J is TRBJ1-1 and V is TRBV19, with TRBD1 identical over 8 bases. There are 17 residues in the CDR3. Trimming cost V 4 bases and J 3 bases; bases outside gene matches: 13. Per the germline V gene, CDR1 is LNHDA and CDR2 is SQIVND (reference sequence). CDR3 in DNA: TGTGCCAGTAGTACCCTTCCCGGGACAGGTGGGGACACTGAAGCTTTCTTT. Protein sequence: CASSTLPGTGGDTEAFF.

This chain joins TRBV19 and TRBJ2-2; 7 nucleotides agree with TRBD1. V gave up 6 bases and J gave up 3 bases; unmatched junction bases: 4. The CDR3 loop spans 14 amino acids. The V gene's germline CDR1 is LNHDA and CDR2 SQIVND (reference sequence). Here the CDR3 reads CASSRGQDTGELFF. Here the CDR3 DNA reads TGTGCCAGTAGCAGAGGACAGGACACCGGGGAGCTGTTTTTT.

The chain employs TRBV28 and TRBJ2-7, with TRBD2 matching 14 bases. V shed 4 bases, J shed 4 bases, and the junction held 3 bases outside the gene matches. The CDR3 contains 15 residues. CDR1 is MDHEN and CDR2 is SYDVKM in the germline V gene. This chain's CDR3 is CASSSRTSGRYEQYF. The CDR3, as DNA: TGTGCCAGCAGTTCAAGGACTAGCGGGAGGTACGAGCAGTACTTC. The entire variable domain, with the rest obtained from reference TRBV28 and TRBJ2-7, is as follows: DVKVTQSSRYLVKRTGEKVFLECVQDMDHENMFWYRQDPGLGLRLIYFSYDVKMKEKGDIPEGYSVSREKKERFSLILESASTNQTSMYLCASSSRTSGRYEQYFGPGTRLTVT.

The table lists this clone with a count of one. V usage is TRBV2 and J usage is TRBJ2-7, with 7 bases matching TRBD1. CDR1 and CDR2 (germline): SNHLY, FYNNEI. The V gene end was trimmed by 4 bases and the J gene end by 4 bases; junction bases not matched to a gene: 7. This CDR3 spans 14 amino acids. This chain's CDR3 is CASSAYRDRYEQYF. CDR3 DNA: TGTGCCAGCAGTGCGTACCGGGACAGATACGAGCAGTACTTC. The variable domain in full, completed from reference TRBV2 and TRBJ2-7, reads EPEVTQTPSHQVTQMGQEVILRCVPISNHLYFYWYRQILGQKVEFLVSFYNNEISEKSEIFDDQFSVERPDGSNFTLKIRSTKLEDSAMYFCASSAYRDRYEQYFGPGTRLTVT.

The V and J genes are TRBV9 and TRBJ2-2; 7 bases agree with TRBD1. The V and J ends lost 0 bases and 4 bases, in that order; junction bases with no gene match: 3. Per germline, CDR1 SGDLS and CDR2 YYNGEE. The CDR3 is 15 amino acids. The DNA for the CDR3 is TGTGCCAGCAGCGTAGGGGACAGAATCACCGGGGAGCTGTTTTTT. Amino acid sequence: CASSVGDRITGELFF.

This chain connects TRBV28 to TRBJ2-2, with TRBD2 as a possible D gene (6 bases). The germline V gene has CDR1 MDHEN and CDR2 SYDVKM. This CDR3 comprises 14 residues. Trimming stripped 6 bases from V and 2 bases from J, with 10 bases between. The CDR3, as DNA: TGTGCCAGCAGAGGGCGGGGTAACACCGGGGAGCTGTTTTTT. This codes for CASRGRGNTGELFF.